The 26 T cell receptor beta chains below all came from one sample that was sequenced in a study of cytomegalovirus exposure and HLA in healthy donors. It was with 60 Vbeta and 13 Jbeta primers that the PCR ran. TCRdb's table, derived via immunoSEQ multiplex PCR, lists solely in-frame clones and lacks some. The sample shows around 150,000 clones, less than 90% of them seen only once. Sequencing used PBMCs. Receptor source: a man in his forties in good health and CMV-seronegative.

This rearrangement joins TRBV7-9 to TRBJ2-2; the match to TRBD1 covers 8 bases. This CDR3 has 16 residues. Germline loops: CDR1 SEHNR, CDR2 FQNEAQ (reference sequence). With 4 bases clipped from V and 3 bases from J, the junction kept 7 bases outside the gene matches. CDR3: CASSSGGQRHTGELFF. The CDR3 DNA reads TGTGCCAGCAGCTCAGGGGGCCAGCGGCACACCGGGGAGCTGTTTTTT.

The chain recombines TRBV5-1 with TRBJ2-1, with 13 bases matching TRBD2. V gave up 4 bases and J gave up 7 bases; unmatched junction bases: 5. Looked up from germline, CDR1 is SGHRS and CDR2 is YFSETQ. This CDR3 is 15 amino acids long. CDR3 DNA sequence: TGCGCCAGCAGCCTACTAGCGGGGGGGCGGAATGAGCAGTTCTTC. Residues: CASSLLAGGRNEQFF.

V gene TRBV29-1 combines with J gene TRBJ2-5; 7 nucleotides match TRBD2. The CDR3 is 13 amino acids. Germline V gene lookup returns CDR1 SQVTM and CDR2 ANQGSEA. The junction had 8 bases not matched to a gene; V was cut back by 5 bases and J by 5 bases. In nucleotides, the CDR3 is TGCAGCGTTCATGGTTCGCGGGGGGAGACCCAGTACTTC. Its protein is CSVHGSRGETQYF.

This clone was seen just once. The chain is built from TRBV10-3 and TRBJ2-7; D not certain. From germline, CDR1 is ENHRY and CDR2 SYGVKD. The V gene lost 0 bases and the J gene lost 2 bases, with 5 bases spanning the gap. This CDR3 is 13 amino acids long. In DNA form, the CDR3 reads TGTGCCATCAGTGAGTCACTTACCTACGAGCAGTACTTC. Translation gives CAISESLTYEQYF.

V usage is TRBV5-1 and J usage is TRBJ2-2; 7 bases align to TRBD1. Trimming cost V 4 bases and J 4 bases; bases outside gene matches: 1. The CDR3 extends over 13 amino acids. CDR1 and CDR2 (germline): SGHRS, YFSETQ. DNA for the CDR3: TGCGCCAGCAGCCGGACAGGCACCGGGGAGCTGTTTTTT. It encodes CASSRTGTGELFF. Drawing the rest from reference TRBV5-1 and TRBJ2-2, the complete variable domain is KAGVTQTPRYLIKTRGQQVTLSCSPISGHRSVSWYQQTPGQGLQFLFEYFSETQRNKGNFPGRFSGRQFSNSRSEMNVSTLELGDSALYLCASSRTGTGELFFGEGSRLTVL.

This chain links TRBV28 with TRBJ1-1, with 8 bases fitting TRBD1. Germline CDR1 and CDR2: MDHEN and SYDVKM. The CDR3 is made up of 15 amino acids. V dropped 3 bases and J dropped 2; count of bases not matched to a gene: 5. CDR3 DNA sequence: TGTGCCAGCAGTTTGCCAGGGGGCCTAAACACTGAAGCTTTCTTT. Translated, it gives CASSLPGGLNTEAFF.

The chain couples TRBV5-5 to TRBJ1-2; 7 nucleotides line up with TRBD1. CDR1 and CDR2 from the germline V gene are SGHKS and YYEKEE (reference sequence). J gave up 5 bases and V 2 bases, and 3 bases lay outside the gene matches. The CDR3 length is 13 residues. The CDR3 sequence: CASSLDREYGYTF. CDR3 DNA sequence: TGTGCCAGCAGCTTAGACAGGGAATATGGCTACACCTTC.

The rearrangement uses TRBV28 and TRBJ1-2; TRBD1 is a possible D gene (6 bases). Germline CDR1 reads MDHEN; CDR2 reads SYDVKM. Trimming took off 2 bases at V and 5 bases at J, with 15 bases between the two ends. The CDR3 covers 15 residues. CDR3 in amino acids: CASSLRTRGAYGYTF. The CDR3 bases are TGTGCCAGCAGTTTACGAACCCGGGGGGCTTATGGCTACACCTTC.

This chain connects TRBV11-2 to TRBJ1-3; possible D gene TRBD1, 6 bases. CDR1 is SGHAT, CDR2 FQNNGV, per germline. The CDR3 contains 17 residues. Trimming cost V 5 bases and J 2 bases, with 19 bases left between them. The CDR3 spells CASSPMLTTGAGNTIYF. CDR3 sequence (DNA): TGTGCCAGCAGCCCTATGCTGACGACAGGAGCTGGAAACACCATATATTTT.

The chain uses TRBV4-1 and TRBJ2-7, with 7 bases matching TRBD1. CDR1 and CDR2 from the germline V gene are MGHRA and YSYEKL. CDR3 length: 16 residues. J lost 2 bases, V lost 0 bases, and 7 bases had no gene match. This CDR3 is CASSQEAEGQPYEQYF. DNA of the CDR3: TGCGCCAGCAGCCAAGAAGCAGAGGGACAGCCCTACGAGCAGTACTTC.

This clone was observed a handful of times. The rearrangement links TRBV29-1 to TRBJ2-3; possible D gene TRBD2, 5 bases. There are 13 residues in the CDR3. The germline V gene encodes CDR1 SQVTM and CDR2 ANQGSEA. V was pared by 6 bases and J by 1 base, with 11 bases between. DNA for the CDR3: TGCAGCGTGGGAGTGGGAGGCACAGATACGCAGTATTTT. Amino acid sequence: CSVGVGGTDTQYF.

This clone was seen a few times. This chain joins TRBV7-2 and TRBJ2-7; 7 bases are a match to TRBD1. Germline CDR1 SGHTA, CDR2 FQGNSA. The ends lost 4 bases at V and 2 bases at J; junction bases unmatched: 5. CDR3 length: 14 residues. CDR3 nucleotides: TGTGCCAGCAGCTCCAGGGACAGAACCTACGAGCAGTACTTC. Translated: CASSSRDRTYEQYF.

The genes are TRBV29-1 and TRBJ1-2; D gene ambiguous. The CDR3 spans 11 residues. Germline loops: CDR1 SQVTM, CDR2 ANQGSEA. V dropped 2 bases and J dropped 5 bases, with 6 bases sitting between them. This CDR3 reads CSVELLYGYTF. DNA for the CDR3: TGCAGCGTTGAACTGCTATATGGCTACACCTTC.

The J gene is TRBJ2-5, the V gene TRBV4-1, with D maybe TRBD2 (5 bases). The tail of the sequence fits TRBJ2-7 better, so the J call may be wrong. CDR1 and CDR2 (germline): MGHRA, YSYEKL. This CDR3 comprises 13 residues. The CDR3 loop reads CASSQVGGYEQYF. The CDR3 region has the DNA TGCGCCAGCAGCCAAGTAGGCGGGTACGAGCAGTACTTC.

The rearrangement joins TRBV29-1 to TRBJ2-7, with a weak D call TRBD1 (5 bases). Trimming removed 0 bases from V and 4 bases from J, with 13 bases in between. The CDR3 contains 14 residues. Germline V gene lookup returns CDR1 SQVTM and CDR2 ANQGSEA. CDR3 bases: TGCAGCGTTGAAGACACAGGTCAGGGATACGAGCAGTACTTC. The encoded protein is CSVEDTGQGYEQYF.

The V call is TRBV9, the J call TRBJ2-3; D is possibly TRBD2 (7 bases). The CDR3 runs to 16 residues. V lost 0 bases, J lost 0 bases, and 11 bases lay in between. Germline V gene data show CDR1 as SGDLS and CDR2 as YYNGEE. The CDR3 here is CASSVEGGSSTDTQYF. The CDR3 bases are TGTGCCAGCAGCGTAGAGGGGGGGTCTAGCACAGATACGCAGTATTTT.

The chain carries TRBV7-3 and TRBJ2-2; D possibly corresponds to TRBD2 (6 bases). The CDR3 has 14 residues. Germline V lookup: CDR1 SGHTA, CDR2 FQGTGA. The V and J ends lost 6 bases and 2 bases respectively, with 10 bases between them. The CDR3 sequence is CASRSGENTGELFF. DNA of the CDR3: TGTGCCAGCAGGTCGGGAGAAAACACCGGGGAGCTGTTTTTT.

As DNA, the CDR3 is TGCGCCAGCAGCCAAGAGAGGGATTCTAGAAAACTGTTTTTT. This gives the protein CASSQERDSRKLFF. The V call is TRBV4-3, the J call TRBJ1-4, with no clear D. The V and J ends lost 0 bases and 10 bases respectively, with 12 bases between them. Germline CDR1 and CDR2: LGHNA and YSLEER. The CDR3 consists of 14 residues.

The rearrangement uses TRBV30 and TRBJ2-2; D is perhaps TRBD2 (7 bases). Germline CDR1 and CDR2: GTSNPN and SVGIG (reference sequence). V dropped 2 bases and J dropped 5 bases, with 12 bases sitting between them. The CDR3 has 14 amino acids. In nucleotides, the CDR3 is TGTGCCTGGAGTAAGGGGGGGCGGACCGGGGAGCTGTTTTTT. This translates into CAWSKGGRTGELFF.

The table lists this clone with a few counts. CDR3 DNA sequence: TGTGCCAGCTCACCAATGGCAAACAGAGAGCTGTTTTTT. Its protein is CASSPMANRELFF. V gene TRBV18 combines with J gene TRBJ2-2; D call uncertain. Germline lookup yields CDR1 KGHSH and CDR2 LQKENI. Trimming stripped 2 bases from V and 11 bases from J, with 12 bases between. The CDR3 totals 13 residues.

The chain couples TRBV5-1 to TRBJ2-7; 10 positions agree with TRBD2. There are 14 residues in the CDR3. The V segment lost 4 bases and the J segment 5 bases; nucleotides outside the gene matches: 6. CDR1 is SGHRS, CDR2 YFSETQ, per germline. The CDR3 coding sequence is TGCGCCAGCAGCCCTTTGCTAGCGGGGGACGAGCAGTACTTC. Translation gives CASSPLLAGDEQYF.

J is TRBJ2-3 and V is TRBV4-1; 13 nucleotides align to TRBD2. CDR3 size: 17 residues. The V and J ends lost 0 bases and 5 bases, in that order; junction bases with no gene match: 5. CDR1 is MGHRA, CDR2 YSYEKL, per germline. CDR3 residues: CASSQDTRLAGGDTQYF. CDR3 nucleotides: TGCGCCAGCAGCCAAGATACCAGACTAGCGGGAGGAGATACGCAGTATTTT.

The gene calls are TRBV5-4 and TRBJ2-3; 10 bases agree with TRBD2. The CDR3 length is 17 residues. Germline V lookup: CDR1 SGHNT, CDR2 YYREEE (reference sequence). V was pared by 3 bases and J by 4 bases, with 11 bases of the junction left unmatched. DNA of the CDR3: TGTGCCAGCAGCTGGGATATATCAGCGGGGGGGGCAGATACGCAGTATTTT. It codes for CASSWDISAGGADTQYF. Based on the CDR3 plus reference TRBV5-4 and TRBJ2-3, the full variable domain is ETGVTQSPTHLIKTRGQQVTLRCSSQSGHNTVSWYQQALGQGPQFIFQYYREEENGRGNFPPRFSGLQFPNYSSELNVNALELDDSALYLCASSWDISAGGADTQYFGPGTRLTVL.

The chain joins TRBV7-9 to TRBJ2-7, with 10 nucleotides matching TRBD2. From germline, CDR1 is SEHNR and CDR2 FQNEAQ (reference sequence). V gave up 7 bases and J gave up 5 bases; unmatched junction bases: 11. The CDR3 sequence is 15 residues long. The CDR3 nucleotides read TGTGCCAGCAATAGCGGGAGGATTCCCTACGACGAGCAGTACTTC. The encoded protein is CASNSGRIPYDEQYF.

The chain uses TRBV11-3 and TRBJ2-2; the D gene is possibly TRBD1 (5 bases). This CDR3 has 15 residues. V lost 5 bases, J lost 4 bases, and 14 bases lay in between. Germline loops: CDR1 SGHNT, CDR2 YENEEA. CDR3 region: CASSLGHSPTGELFF. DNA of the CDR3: TGTGCCAGCAGCCTCGGACACAGCCCCACCGGGGAGCTGTTTTTT.

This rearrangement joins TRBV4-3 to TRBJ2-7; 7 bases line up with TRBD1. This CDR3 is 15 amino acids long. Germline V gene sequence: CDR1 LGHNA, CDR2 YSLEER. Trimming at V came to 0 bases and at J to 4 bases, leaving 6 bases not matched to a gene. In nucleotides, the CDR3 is TGCGCCAGCAGCCAAGATGTAGGGGGCGCTTACGAGCAGTACTTC. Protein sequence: CASSQDVGGAYEQYF.